The next 26 T cell receptor beta chains were all read from a single sample in a study of Ad26.COV2.S vaccination and SARS-CoV-2 variants. The table came from immunoSEQ multiplex PCR; TCRdb's copy has only in-frame clones and leaves some out. Of around 350,000 clones in the sample, about 90% were seen once. Material: peripheral blood, obtained after recovery from COVID-19. These receptors all stem from a human donor who had recovered from COVID-19.

The chain has TRBV25-1 and TRBJ2-1; 10 bases are a match to TRBD2. CDR3 length: 15 residues. Germline CDR1 and CDR2: MGHDK and SYGVNS. V lost 4 bases, J lost 9 bases, and 9 bases stayed unmatched. The CDR3 bases are TGTGCCAGCAGTGTCGTAGCGGGGGGCGGGTTTGAGCAGTTCTTC. Protein: CASSVVAGGGFEQFF.

V and J are TRBV29-1 and TRBJ1-2, with 8 bases matching TRBD1. This CDR3 region has 12 residues. Germline V CDR1 and CDR2: SQVTM, ANQGSEA. V was pared by 6 bases and J by 8 bases, with 8 bases of the junction left unmatched. CDR3 bases: TGCAGCGTGCCGAGGACAGGGCTGGGCTACACCTTC. Its protein product is CSVPRTGLGYTF.

This sequence joins TRBV21-1 and TRBJ2-1; TRBD1 was called by the table and not checked on the DNA. TRBV21-1 is classified as a pseudogene. The CDR3 loop spans 17 amino acids. This CDR3 reads CASSKGGRQGAYNEQFF. The CDR3 region has the DNA TGTGCCAGCAGCAAAGGAGGAAGGCAGGGGGCCTACAATGAGCAGTTCTTC.

The V and J genes are TRBV7-2 and TRBJ2-7, with 8 bases lining up with TRBD1. This CDR3 comprises 16 residues. The V and J ends lost 5 bases and 5 bases, in that order; junction bases with no gene match: 14. Germline CDR1 SGHTA, CDR2 FQGNSA. The chain's CDR3 is CASSPRTGSRFDEQYF. CDR3 in DNA: TGTGCCAGCAGCCCCCGGACAGGGTCCCGATTTGACGAGCAGTACTTC.

V and J are TRBV3-1 (or the pseudogene TRBV3-2) and TRBJ2-3; a possible D gene is TRBD1 (6 bases). Germline CDR1 reads LGHDT; CDR2 reads YNNKEL (reference sequence). The CDR3 totals 14 residues. The V end was cut by 7 bases, the J end by 0 bases, with 11 bases between. CDR3 amino acids: CASNDRSSTDTQYF. The CDR3 region has the DNA TGTGCCAGCAACGACAGGTCTAGCACAGATACGCAGTATTTT.

J is TRBJ2-2 and V is TRBV18; D is unresolved. Per the germline V gene, CDR1 is KGHSH and CDR2 is LQKENI. The V gene lost 4 bases and the J gene lost 5 bases, with 8 bases spanning the gap. The CDR3 is 13 amino acids. This CDR3 reads CASSQLRTGELFF. CDR3 coding DNA: TGTGCCAGCTCACAACTACGTACCGGGGAGCTGTTTTTT.

The chain recombines TRBV6-6 with TRBJ1-1; 7 bases line up with TRBD1. Germline V gene lookup returns CDR1 MNHNY and CDR2 SVGAGI (reference sequence). The ends lost 1 base at V and 3 bases at J; junction bases unmatched: 5. This CDR3 region has 15 residues. This CDR3 reads CASSYLHRGDTEAFF. The CDR3 nucleotides read TGTGCCAGCAGTTACTTGCACAGGGGAGACACTGAAGCTTTCTTT.

This clone was counted a single time. The chain links TRBV2 to TRBJ2-7; unclear D gene. CDR3 length: 11 amino acids. The V gene's germline CDR1 is SNHLY and CDR2 FYNNEI. Trimming left V 0 bases short and J 7 bases short, with 4 bases between. The CDR3 reads CASSEAQEQYF. For the CDR3, the DNA is TGTGCCAGCAGTGAAGCGCAAGAGCAGTACTTC.

This clone was observed a handful of times. The chain couples TRBV18 to TRBJ1-5; D perhaps matches TRBD1 (5 bases). V lost 3 bases, J lost 7 bases, and 13 bases lay in between. This CDR3 contains 14 residues. Germline V lookup: CDR1 KGHSH, CDR2 LQKENI. The CDR3 loop is CASSPGRGNQPQHF. CDR3 DNA: TGTGCCAGCTCACCCGGGAGGGGTAACCAGCCCCAGCATTTT. Full variable domain (outside the CDR3, taken from reference TRBV18 and TRBJ1-5): NAGVMQNPRHLVRRRGQEARLRCSPMKGHSHVYWYRQLPEEGLKFMVYLQKENIIDESGMPKERFSAEFPKEGPSILRIQQVVRGDSAAYFCASSPGRGNQPQHFGDGTRLSIL.

The chain carries TRBV5-1 and TRBJ2-1; 14 nucleotides line up with TRBD2. This CDR3 spans 17 amino acids. CDR1 is SGHRS, CDR2 YFSETQ, per germline. The V gene end was trimmed by 0 bases and the J gene end by 3 bases; junction bases not matched to a gene: 2. The CDR3 nucleotides read TGCGCCAGCAGCTTGGGACTAGCGGGGGGGCTCTACAATGAGCAGTTCTTC. Translated, it gives CASSLGLAGGLYNEQFF.

This clone was detected only once. CDR3 nucleotide sequence: TGTGCCACCAGCACGAGACAGGGGAGGGGAGATACGCAGTATTTT. Encoded protein: CATSTRQGRGDTQYF. The rearrangement links TRBV15 to TRBJ2-3; TRBD1 is a possible D gene (8 bases). Germline values: CDR1 LNHNV, CDR2 YYDKDF (reference sequence). Trimming took 4 bases from V and 5 from J, leaving 16 bases between them. The CDR3 covers 15 residues.

This clone was seen once. The V call is TRBV13, the J call TRBJ2-7; D is ambiguous. CDR1 is PRHDT, CDR2 FYEKMQ, per germline (reference sequence). V was shortened by 5 bases and J by 3 bases, with 8 bases between the two germline ends. The CDR3 contains 12 residues. The CDR3 sequence is CASSQNVYEQYF. As DNA, the CDR3 is TGTGCCAGCAGCCAAAACGTCTACGAGCAGTACTTC.

V usage is TRBV2 and J usage is TRBJ2-5; TRBD2 matches at 7 bases. The germline gives CDR1 SNHLY, CDR2 FYNNEI. The CDR3 covers 14 residues. V shed 7 bases, J shed 5 bases, and the junction held 10 bases outside the gene matches. The CDR3 DNA sequence: TGTGCCAGCAAGGTGGGGGGGTTTGAGGAGACCCAGTACTTC. It translates to CASKVGGFEETQYF. The whole variable domain, filled in from reference TRBV2 and TRBJ2-5, reads EPEVTQTPSHQVTQMGQEVILRCVPISNHLYFYWYRQILGQKVEFLVSFYNNEISEKSEIFDDQFSVERPDGSNFTLKIRSTKLEDSAMYFCASKVGGFEETQYFGPGTRLLVL.

V is TRBV5-4 and J is TRBJ2-7, with D possibly matching TRBD1 (6 bases). V was clipped by 2 bases and J by 5 bases, with 8 bases between them. The germline V gene has CDR1 SGHNT and CDR2 YYREEE (reference sequence). The CDR3 spans 12 residues. The chain's CDR3 is CASSLQGNEQYF. CDR3 sequence (DNA): TGTGCCAGCAGCTTACAGGGAAACGAGCAGTACTTC.

The chain uses TRBV27 and TRBJ2-1; 13 bases fit TRBD2. The CDR3 totals 15 residues. Unmatched junction bases numbered 4, after V lost 5 bases and J lost 6 bases. The germline V gene has CDR1 MNHEY and CDR2 SMNVEV (reference sequence). CDR3 bases: TGTGCCAGCAGTCCGGGACTAGCGGGGACCAATGAGCAGTTCTTC. Translating it yields CASSPGLAGTNEQFF.

V gene TRBV28 combines with J gene TRBJ1-1; no reliable D call. CDR3 length: 15 amino acids. Germline V lookup: CDR1 MDHEN, CDR2 SYDVKM. Deletions cut 4 bases from V and 12 bases from J, with 24 bases between. CDR3 sequence: CASSSPLGSPITTFF. CDR3 in DNA: TGTGCCAGCAGTTCCCCACTCGGGTCACCCATCACAACTTTCTTT.

The chain is built from TRBV2 and TRBJ1-1, with TRBD1 matching over 10 bases. With 6 bases clipped from V and 8 bases from J, the junction kept 0 bases outside the gene matches. Germline CDR1 reads SNHLY; CDR2 reads FYNNEI. This CDR3 is built from 11 residues. CDR3 residues: CASRDRGEAFF. CDR3 bases: TGTGCCAGCAGGGACAGGGGGGAAGCTTTCTTT.

This clone was detected only once. The CDR3, as DNA: TGCGCCAGCAGGGCATCAGCGGCAGAGACCCAGTACTTC. Its protein product is CASRASAAETQYF. This chain joins TRBV5-1 and TRBJ2-5; tentatively, D is TRBD2 (5 bases). CDR1 SGHRS and CDR2 YFSETQ come from the germline V gene. This CDR3 contains 13 residues. V shed 5 bases and J shed 4 bases, with 12 bases lying between them. Using reference TRBV5-1 and TRBJ2-5 for the parts outside the CDR3, the full variable domain is KAGVTQTPRYLIKTRGQQVTLSCSPISGHRSVSWYQQTPGQGLQFLFEYFSETQRNKGNFPGRFSGRQFSNSRSEMNVSTLELGDSALYLCASRASAAETQYFGPGTRLLVL.

The gene calls are TRBV20-1 and TRBJ2-7; a weak D match, TRBD2 (5 bases). Germline values: CDR1 DFQATT, CDR2 SNEGSKA (reference sequence). Trimming removed 3 bases from V and 4 bases from J, with 19 bases in between. The CDR3 runs to 15 residues. CDR3 sequence (DNA): TGCAGTGCTAGTGTTACCCGGGGAAGGAAGTACGAGCAGTACTTC. This codes for CSASVTRGRKYEQYF.

This sequence joins TRBV5-1 and TRBJ2-3; tentative D call: TRBD2 (5 bases). V dropped 4 bases and J dropped 6 bases, with 18 bases sitting between them. The germline V gene encodes CDR1 SGHRS and CDR2 YFSETQ. This CDR3 contains 15 residues. In DNA, the CDR3 is TGCGCCAGCAGCGAGACCGGACTTCCCGTCGATACGCAGTATTTT. This translates into CASSETGLPVDTQYF.

The V call is TRBV10-3, the J call TRBJ2-2, with D perhaps matching TRBD2 (5 bases). The V gene's germline CDR1 is ENHRY and CDR2 SYGVKD. The CDR3 loop spans 12 amino acids. V was trimmed by 11 bases and J by 0 bases, leaving 7 bases between them. The CDR3 DNA reads TGTGCCGGGAGAGCGAACACCGGGGAGCTGTTTTTT. Protein product: CAGRANTGELFF.

The V gene is TRBV2, the J gene TRBJ1-2; D is undetermined. The germline V gene encodes CDR1 SNHLY and CDR2 FYNNEI. The V gene lost 6 bases and the J gene lost 2 bases, with 13 bases spanning the gap. The CDR3 loop spans 14 amino acids. DNA for the CDR3: TGTGCCAGCAGGCCCAGGAAGCCAAACTATGGCTACACCTTC. Encoded protein: CASRPRKPNYGYTF.

The V gene is TRBV7-9, the J gene TRBJ2-1, with 8 nucleotides matching TRBD1. With 4 bases clipped from V and 8 bases from J, the junction kept 1 base outside the gene matches. Germline assignment: CDR1 SEHNR and CDR2 FQNEAQ (reference sequence). The CDR3 runs 12 residues. The CDR3 loop is CASSSQGDEQFF. The CDR3 nucleotides read TGTGCCAGCAGCTCACAGGGGGATGAGCAGTTCTTC.

The J gene is TRBJ1-5, the V gene TRBV7-2, with D unresolved. The CDR3 is 14 residues long. The V and J ends lost 9 bases and 0 bases respectively, with 12 bases between them. The germline V gene encodes CDR1 SGHTA and CDR2 FQGNSA. The CDR3 DNA sequence: TGTGCCAGTGGGGTGGGTTATAGCAATCAGCCCCAGCATTTT. Its protein product is CASGVGYSNQPQHF. The whole variable domain, filled in from reference TRBV7-2 and TRBJ1-5, reads GAGVSQSPSNKVTEKGKDVELRCDPISGHTALYWYRQSLGQGLEFLIYFQGNSAPDKSGLPSDRFSAERTGGSVSTLTIQRTQQEDSAVYLCASGVGYSNQPQHFGDGTRLSIL.

The chain carries TRBV11-2 and TRBJ2-2, with TRBD1 matching over 8 bases. CDR3 length equals 15 residues. CDR1 and CDR2 from the germline V gene are SGHAT and FQNNGV. With 3 bases clipped from V and 7 bases from J, the junction kept 7 bases outside the gene matches. The CDR3 DNA sequence: TGTGCCAGCAGCTTGGAGACAGGGGCCTTCGGGGAGCTGTTTTTT. Its protein is CASSLETGAFGELFF.

The rearrangement links TRBV29-1 to TRBJ1-1; weak D call: TRBD1 (5 bases). The CDR3 runs 12 residues. Per germline, CDR1 SQVTM and CDR2 ANQGSEA. The V gene lost 3 bases and the J gene lost 4 bases, with 9 bases spanning the gap. This chain's CDR3 is CSVDSGGTEAFF. The CDR3 DNA is TGCAGCGTTGATTCCGGGGGCACTGAAGCTTTCTTT.